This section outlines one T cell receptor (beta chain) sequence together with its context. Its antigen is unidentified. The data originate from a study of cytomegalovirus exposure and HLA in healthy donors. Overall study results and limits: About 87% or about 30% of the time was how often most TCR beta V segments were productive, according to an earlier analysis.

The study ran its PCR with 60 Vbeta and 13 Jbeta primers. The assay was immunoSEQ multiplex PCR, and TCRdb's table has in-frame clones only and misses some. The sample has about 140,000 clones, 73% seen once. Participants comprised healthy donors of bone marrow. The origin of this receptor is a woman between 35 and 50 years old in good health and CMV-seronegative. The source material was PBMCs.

The CDR3 DNA reads as TGTGCCCTCGGCGGGGTGAAGGCCTACGAGCAGTACTTC. Translating it yields CALGGVKAYEQYF. The rearrangement uses TRBV6-1 and TRBJ2-7, with D perhaps matching TRBD2 (6 bases). Trimming removed 11 bases from V and 2 bases from J, with 16 bases in between. This CDR3 region has 13 residues. Germline CDR1 and CDR2: MNHNS and SASEGT.